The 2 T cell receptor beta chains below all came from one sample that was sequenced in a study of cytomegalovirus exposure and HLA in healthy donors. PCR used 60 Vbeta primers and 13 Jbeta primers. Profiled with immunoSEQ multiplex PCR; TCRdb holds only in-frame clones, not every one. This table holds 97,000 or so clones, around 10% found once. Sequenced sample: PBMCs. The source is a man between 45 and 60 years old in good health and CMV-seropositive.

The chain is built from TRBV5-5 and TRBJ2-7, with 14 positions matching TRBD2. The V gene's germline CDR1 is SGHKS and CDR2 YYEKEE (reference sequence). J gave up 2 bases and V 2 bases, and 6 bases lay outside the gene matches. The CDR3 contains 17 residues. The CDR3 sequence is CASSFVTSGRAPYEQYF. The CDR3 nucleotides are TGTGCCAGCAGCTTCGTGACTAGCGGGAGGGCCCCCTACGAGCAGTACTTC. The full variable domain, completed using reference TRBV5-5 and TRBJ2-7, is DAGVTQSPTHLIKTRGQQVTLRCSPISGHKSVSWYQQVLGQGPQFIFQYYEKEERGRGNFPDRFSARQFPNYSSELNVNALLLGDSALYLCASSFVTSGRAPYEQYFGPGTRLTVT.

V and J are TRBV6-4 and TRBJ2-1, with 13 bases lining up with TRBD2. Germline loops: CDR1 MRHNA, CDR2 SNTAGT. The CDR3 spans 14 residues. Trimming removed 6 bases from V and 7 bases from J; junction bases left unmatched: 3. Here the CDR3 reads CASSSGLAGNEQFF. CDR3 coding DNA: TGTGCCAGCAGCTCGGGACTAGCGGGGAATGAGCAGTTCTTC.